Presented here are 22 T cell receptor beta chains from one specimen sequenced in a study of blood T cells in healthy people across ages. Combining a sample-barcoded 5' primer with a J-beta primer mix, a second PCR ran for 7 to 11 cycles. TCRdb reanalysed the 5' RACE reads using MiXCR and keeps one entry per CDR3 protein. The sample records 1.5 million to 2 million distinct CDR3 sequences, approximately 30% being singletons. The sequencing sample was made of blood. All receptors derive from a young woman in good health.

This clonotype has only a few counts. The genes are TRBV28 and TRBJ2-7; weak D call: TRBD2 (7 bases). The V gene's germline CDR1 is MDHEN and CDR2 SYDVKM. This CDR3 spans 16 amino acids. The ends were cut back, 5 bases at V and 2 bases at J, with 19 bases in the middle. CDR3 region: CASSGGGGGSAYEQYF. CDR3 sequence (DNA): TGTGCCAGCAGTGGGGGCGGGGGAGGTAGCGCCTACGAGCAGTACTTC.

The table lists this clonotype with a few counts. CDR3 in amino acids: CASSFGDLEGYTF. The CDR3, as DNA: TGTGCCAGCAGCTTTGGCGACCTAGAGGGCTACACCTTC. This chain links TRBV5-6 with TRBJ1-2; D unresolved. CDR1 is SGHDT and CDR2 is YYEEEE in the germline V gene. The CDR3 is 13 residues long. Trimming removed 2 bases at V and 8 bases at J, with 13 bases between.

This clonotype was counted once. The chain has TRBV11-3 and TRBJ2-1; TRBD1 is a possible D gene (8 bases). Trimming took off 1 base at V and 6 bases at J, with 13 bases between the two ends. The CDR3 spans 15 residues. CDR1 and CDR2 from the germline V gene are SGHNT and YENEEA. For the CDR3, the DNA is TGTGCCAGCAGCTTAGGGACAGGGAGGGCCAATGAGCAGTTCTTC. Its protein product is CASSLGTGRANEQFF. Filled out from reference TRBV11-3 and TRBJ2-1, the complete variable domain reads EAGVVQSPRYKIIEKKQPVAFWCNPISGHNTLYWYLQNLGQGPELLIRYENEEAVDDSQLPKDRFSAERLKGVDSTLKIQPAELGDSAVYLCASSLGTGRANEQFFGPGTRLTVL.

Here the CDR3 reads CASSGLQGMETQYF. The CDR3 nucleotides read TGTGCCAGCAGCGGTTTGCAGGGGATGGAGACCCAGTACTTC. J is TRBJ2-5 and V is TRBV9, with D possibly being TRBD1 (6 bases). Between the trimmed V and J ends, which lost 3 bases and 5 bases, there was a span of 14 bases. CDR3 length: 14 amino acids. CDR1 is SGDLS and CDR2 is YYNGEE in the germline V gene.

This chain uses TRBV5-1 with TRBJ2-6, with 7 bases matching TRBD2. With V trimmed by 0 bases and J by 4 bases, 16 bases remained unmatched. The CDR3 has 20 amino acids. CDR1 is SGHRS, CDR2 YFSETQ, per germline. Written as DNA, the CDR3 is TGCGCCAGCAGCTTGGCCAGCGGACGAACCGGGAGGTCGGGGGCCAACGTCCTGACTTTC. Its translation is CASSLASGRTGRSGANVLTF.

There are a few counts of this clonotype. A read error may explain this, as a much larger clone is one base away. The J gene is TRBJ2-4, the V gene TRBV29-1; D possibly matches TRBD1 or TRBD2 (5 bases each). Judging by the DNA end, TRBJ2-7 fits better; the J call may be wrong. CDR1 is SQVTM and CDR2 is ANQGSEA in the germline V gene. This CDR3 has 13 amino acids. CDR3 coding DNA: TGCAGCGCGGCCTCCCTCCGGGACGACGAGCAGTACTTC. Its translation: CSAASLRDDEQYF.

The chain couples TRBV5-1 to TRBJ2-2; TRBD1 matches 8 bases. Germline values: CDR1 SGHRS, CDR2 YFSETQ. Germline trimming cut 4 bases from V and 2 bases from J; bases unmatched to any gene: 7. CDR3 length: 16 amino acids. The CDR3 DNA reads TGCGCCAGCAGCCGCTGGACAGGGAAAAACACCGGGGAGCTGTTTTTT. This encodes CASSRWTGKNTGELFF.

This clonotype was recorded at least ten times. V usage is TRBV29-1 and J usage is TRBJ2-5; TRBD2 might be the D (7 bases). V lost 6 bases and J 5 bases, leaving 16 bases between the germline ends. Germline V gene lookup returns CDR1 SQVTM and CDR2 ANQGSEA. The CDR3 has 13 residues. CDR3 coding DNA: TGCAGCGTCCCGGGAAAGGGGGGGGAGACCCAGTACTTC. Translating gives CSVPGKGGETQYF.

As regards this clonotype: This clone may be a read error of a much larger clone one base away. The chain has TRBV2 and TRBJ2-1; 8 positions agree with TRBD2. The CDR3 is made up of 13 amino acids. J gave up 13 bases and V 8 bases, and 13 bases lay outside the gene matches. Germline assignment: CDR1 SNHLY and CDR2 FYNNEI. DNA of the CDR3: TGTGCCAGCGGTCAGACTAGCGAGGAGACCCAGTTCTTC. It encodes CASGQTSEETQFF.

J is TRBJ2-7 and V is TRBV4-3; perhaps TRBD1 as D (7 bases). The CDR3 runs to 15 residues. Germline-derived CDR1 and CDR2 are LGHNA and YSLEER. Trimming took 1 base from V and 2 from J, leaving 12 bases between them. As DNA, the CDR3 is TGCGCCAGCAGCCAAGGTGGAGGGGGCACCTACGAGCAGTACTTC. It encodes CASSQGGGGTYEQYF.

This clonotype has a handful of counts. CDR3 protein: CSVLGSGEETQYF. In nucleotides, the CDR3 is TGCAGTGTGCTGGGAAGCGGTGAAGAGACCCAGTACTTC. The gene calls are TRBV20-1 and TRBJ2-5, with D perhaps matching TRBD2 (5 bases). V lost 7 bases to trimming and J lost 3 bases, with 15 bases between them. The CDR3 is 13 residues long. CDR1 and CDR2 from the germline V gene are DFQATT and SNEGSKA (reference sequence).

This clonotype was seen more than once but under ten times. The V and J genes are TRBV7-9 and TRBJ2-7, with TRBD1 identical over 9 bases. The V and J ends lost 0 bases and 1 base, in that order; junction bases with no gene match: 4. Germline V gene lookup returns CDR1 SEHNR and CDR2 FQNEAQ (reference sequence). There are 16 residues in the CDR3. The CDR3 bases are TGTGCCAGCAGCTTAGCCGCGACAGGGGGTTCCTACGAGCAGTACTTC. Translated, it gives CASSLAATGGSYEQYF.

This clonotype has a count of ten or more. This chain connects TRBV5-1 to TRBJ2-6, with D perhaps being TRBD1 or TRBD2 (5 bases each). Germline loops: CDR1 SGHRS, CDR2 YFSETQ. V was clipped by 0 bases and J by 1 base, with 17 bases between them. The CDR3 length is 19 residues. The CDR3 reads CASSLGFGTDQSGANVLTF. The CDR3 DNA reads TGCGCCAGCAGCTTGGGCTTCGGGACCGACCAGTCTGGGGCCAACGTCCTGACTTTC.

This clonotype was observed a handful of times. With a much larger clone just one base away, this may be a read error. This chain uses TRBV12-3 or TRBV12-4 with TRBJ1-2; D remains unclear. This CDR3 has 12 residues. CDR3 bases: TGTGCCAGCAGTAACAGCAACTATAGCTACACCTTC. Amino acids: CASSNSNYSYTF.

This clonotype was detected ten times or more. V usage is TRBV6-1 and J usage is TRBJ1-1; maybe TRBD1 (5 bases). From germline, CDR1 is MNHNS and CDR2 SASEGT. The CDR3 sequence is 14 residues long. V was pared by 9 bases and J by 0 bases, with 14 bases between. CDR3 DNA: TGTGCCAGTACCCACAGGAAGGTGAACACTGAAGCTTTCTTT. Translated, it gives CASTHRKVNTEAFF.

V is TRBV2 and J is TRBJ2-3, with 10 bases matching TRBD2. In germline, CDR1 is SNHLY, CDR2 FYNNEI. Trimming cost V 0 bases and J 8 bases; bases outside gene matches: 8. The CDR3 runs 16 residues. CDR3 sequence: CASSEALGAGGLTQYF. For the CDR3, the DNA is TGTGCCAGCAGTGAAGCGCTTGGAGCGGGGGGGCTTACGCAGTATTTT.

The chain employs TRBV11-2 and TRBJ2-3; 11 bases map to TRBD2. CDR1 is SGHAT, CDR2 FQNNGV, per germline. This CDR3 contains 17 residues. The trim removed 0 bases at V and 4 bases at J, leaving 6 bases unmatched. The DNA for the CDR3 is TGTGCCAGCAGCTTAGATTATCGTAGCGGGAGGGCAGATACGCAGTATTTT. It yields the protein CASSLDYRSGRADTQYF.

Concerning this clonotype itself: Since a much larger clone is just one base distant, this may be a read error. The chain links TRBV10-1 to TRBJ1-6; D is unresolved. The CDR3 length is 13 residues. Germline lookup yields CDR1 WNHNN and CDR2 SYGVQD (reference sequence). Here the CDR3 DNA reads TGCGCCAGCAGCGCAGGACCGAATTTACCCCTCCACTTT. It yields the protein CASSAGPNLPLHF.

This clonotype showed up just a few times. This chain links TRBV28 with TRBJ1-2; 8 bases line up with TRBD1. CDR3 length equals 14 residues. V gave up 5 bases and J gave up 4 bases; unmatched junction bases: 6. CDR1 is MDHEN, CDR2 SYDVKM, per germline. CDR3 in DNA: TGTGCCAGCAGTCCGTCAGGGGGCCCCTATGGCTACACCTTC. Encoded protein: CASSPSGGPYGYTF.

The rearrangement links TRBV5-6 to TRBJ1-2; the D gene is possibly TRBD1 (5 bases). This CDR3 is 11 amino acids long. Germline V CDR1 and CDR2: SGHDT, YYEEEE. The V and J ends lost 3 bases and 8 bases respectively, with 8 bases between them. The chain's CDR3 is CASSWGWGYTF. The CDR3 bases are TGTGCCAGCAGCTGGGGGTGGGGCTACACCTTC.

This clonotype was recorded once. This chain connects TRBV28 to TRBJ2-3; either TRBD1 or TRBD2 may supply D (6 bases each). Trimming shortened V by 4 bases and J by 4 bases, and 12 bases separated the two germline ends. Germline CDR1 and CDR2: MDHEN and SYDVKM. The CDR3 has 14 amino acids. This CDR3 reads CASSYGGPPDTQYF. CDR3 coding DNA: TGTGCCAGCAGTTACGGGGGCCCCCCAGATACGCAGTATTTT.

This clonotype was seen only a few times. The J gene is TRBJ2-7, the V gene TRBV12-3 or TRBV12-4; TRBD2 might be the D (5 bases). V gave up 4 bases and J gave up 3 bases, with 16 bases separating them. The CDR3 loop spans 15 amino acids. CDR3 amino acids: CASSSRGISYYEQYF. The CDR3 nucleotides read TGTGCCAGCAGTTCCAGAGGGATCTCCTACTACGAGCAGTACTTC.